The sequence of this T cell receptor beta chain was determined in a study of blood T cells in healthy people across ages (dated by TCRdb to the mid-2010s). Broadly, across the study: In model experiments, template switching captured roughly one uniquely barcoded TCR beta cDNA molecule for every two T cells. To track age-related changes in TCR beta repertoire diversity, the study relied on deep sequencing normalized with unique cDNA molecular identifiers. The donors were divided into four age groups: young (average about 16 years), middle-aged (approximately 42), aged (approximately 62) and long-lived (around 80). Two additional independent replicas of 1 million unique cDNA reads from the same blood draw were analyzed for two donors (one aged 18 to 30 and one aged 80 or older). Broad study findings and their caveats: Observed TCR beta diversity per million T cells fell roughly linearly with age, and a significant reduction was already apparent by age approximately 41. Because donor CMV infection status was unknown, age-related changes in expanded clonotypes were potentially confounded. Estimates of total diversity based on one million sequenced T cells were regarded as lower bounds and as underestimates. Bulk unsorted PBMC profiling prevented conclusive comparison of naive and antigen-experienced compartments. There was a strong correlation between observed TCR beta diversity and the percentage of naive T cells measured by flow cytometry. Compared with the aged group, more naive CD4+ T cells, fewer expanded clones and increased TCR diversity were shown by the long-lived group, suggesting age selection.

As to this clonotype: There is no known antigen for this receptor. No much larger clone exists at a distance of one base, and base qualities are not known.

Donors were 39 systemically healthy Caucasian individuals from Russia aged roughly 6 to 90 years. Each donor gave ten milliliters of peripheral blood, collected into EDTA-treated Vacutainer tubes. Ficoll-Paque density-gradient centrifugation was used to isolate PBMCs, with at least 6 million per sample. Trizol reagent was used to extract total RNA from PBMCs, with at least 6 micrograms per sample. For every donor, flow cytometry on a PBMC aliquot measured the percentage of naive CD45RAhigh/CD27high T cells. The V and J ends are trimmed by 5 bases and 0 bases, leaving 17 bases between them. CDR1 and CDR2, per the germline V gene, are SGHTA and FQGNSA. There are 17 amino acids in the CDR3, from cysteine to phenylalanine inclusive. The entry retains the CDR3 DNA only, 51 bases that are in frame from base 1. Receptor libraries were prepared by 5' RACE. Sequencing used an Illumina HiSeq 2500. The second PCR ran for roughly 7 to 11 cycles and used a J-beta primer mix along with a sample-barcoded 5' primer. A unique molecular identifier was introduced onto each TCR beta cDNA molecule by a template-switch 5' adaptor carrying 12 random nucleotides. At least 2.5 million CDR3-containing paired-end reads were obtained from each sample. The Mint cDNA synthesis kit, primed by a TRBC-specific oligonucleotide, was used to synthesize first-strand cDNA from all RNA. Following uracil-DNA glycosylase treatment, a first 18-cycle PCR with universal primers M1SS and BC2_uni_R was performed on all cDNA. On the authors' methods: For normalization, 1 million high-quality reads were randomly selected from each sample, with every read carrying a distinct molecular identifier. Reads with shared molecular identifiers were discarded instead of being binned into consensus sequences. CDR3 identification, clonotype clustering and error correction used MiTCR with a Q25 quality threshold and the strictest error-elimination algorithm. A nonparametric unseen species model using Euler transformation provided a lower-bound estimate of total TCR beta diversity. The public reads were reanalyzed by TCRdb: fastp trimming at Q25, MiXCR alignment, in-frame beta chains only. Merged by CDR3 protein, the rows form single entries marked with the most common genes and DNA. Clone size and V and J calls follow TCRdb, not the original study. Here the sample has under 1,100,000 distinct CDR3 sequences; 20% to 25% occur a single time. 0.75% of the sample is held by the ten biggest clonotypes.

In addition, the sample was reused for a study of T cells of mothers and their children. As the second study states: Nine systemically healthy Caucasian individuals, comprising three mothers and their six children, were included as donors. cDNA synthesis used all of the extracted RNA, with roughly 1.5 ug of RNA in each 15 ul reaction. In the second PCR, the M1S primer introduced both the sample barcodes and 2-4 random nucleotides. Over 8.5 million TCR beta CDR3 reads were obtained for each mother, and 2.7 million or so reads were obtained for each child. Thymic selection shapes the output of TCR recombination in a similar way in related and unrelated pairs, and inherited differences have a minor effect. Normalized repertoire overlap was always found to be slightly, but never significantly, higher in related mother-child pairs than in unrelated mother-child pairs. No persistent microchimeric T cell clones were found, with a detection sensitivity of roughly 92 clones per million clonotypes. The study used deep NGS to compare TCR beta repertoires of mothers and children, seeking features distinguishing related mother-child pairs from unrelated individuals. On average, the children were about 12 +/- 4 years old, while the mothers were roughly 40 +/- 4 years old. After adapter ligation was performed with NEBNext reagents, the libraries were sequenced on an Illumina HiSeq 2000 with 100+100 nt paired-end reads. To prevent cross-contamination, the mother and child libraries were prepared a month apart and were sequenced in separate runs. Between about 500,000 and 2,300,000 distinct TCR beta clonotypes were identified per donor. Naive TCR beta clonotypes were estimated from low-frequency clonotypes matched to each donor's FACS-determined naive share, without sorting.

The sequencing sample was made of blood. In this chain, TRBV7-2 is recombined with TRBJ2-4; TRBD1 could be the D gene, as 6 bases match. The source is a girl aged 2-10 years in good health. The nucleotide sequence is TGTGCCAGCAGCGTACGGGCAGGGGAATTAGCCAAAAACATTCAGTACTTC. This gives the protein CASSVRAGELAKNIQYF.